This is a list of T cell receptor beta chains from one sample in a study of T cells after yellow fever vaccination. TCRdb re-called the 5' RACE reads through MiXCR, storing one row per CDR3 protein. Of hundreds of thousands of distinct CDR3 sequences listed, roughly 8% are singletons. The material was PBMCs, obtained roughly seven weeks after the first yellow fever vaccination. The receptors derive from a man aged 18-30 years who received the YFV17D yellow fever vaccine. Each CDR3 is given with its conserved first and last residue. D genes are given only for firm matches. Clone size is not always given. Where it is, it says once, few, many or a class for expanded clones.

J gene,D gene,V gene,clone size,CDR3 DNA,CDR3 protein
TRBJ1-5,-,TRBV19,-,TGTGCCAGTAGCCCTGGGCCCAGTCAATCAAAGCCCCAGCATTTT,CASSPGPSQSKPQHF
TRBJ2-1,-,TRBV29-1,-,TGCAGCGTTGGAGCCTACAATGAGCAGTTCTTC,CSVGAYNEQFF
TRBJ1-2,-,TRBV20-1,-,TGCAGTGCCCACACTCCGGGCCACTATGGCTACACCTTC,CSAHTPGHYGYTF
TRBJ2-7,-,TRBV4-1,few,TGCGCCAGCAGCCAAGCAGACCTCGGGTACGAGCAGTACTTC,CASSQADLGYEQYF
TRBJ2-3,-,TRBV20-1,-,TGCAGTGCTGGCCCCCAGGGTACGCAGTATTTT,CSAGPQGTQYF
TRBJ2-5,TRBD2,TRBV12-3/TRBV12-4,few,TGTGCCAGCAGTTTAACTAGCGGGGGTGGGGAGACCCAGTACTTC,CASSLTSGGGETQYF
TRBJ2-7,-,TRBV12-3/TRBV12-4,few,TGTGCCAGCAGTTTTTCGCAGATACTATACGAGCAGTACTTC,CASSFSQILYEQYF
TRBJ1-5,-,TRBV6-2/TRBV6-3,-,TGTGCCAGCAGTTTGAGGGGGGCCGGGCGGGGACAGCCCCAGCATTTT,CASSLRGAGRGQPQHF
TRBJ2-3,TRBD2,TRBV6-2/TRBV6-3,few,TGTGCCAGCACCTTAGCGGGGGCAGATACGCAGTATTTT,CASTLAGADTQYF
TRBJ2-7,-,TRBV18,-,TGTGCCGGCTCACCGGGATCGGTGTACGAGCAGTACTTC,CAGSPGSVYEQYF
TRBJ2-5,-,TRBV20-1,few,TGCAGTGCTAGTCTCGCCCGGGGGCAGGAGACCCAGTACTTC,CSASLARGQETQYF
TRBJ2-1,-,TRBV5-1,-,TGCGCCAGCAGCTTCCGCCGGGCAGTCAATGAGCAGTTCTTC,CASSFRRAVNEQFF
TRBJ2-1,-,TRBV7-9,-,TGTGCCAGCAGCTTAGTTTACCGGAACCATGAGCAGTTCTTC,CASSLVYRNHEQFF
TRBJ1-6,-,TRBV5-6,few,TGTGCCAGCAGCTTGGGCGGGACGGAGGGGGCCCTCCACTTT,CASSLGGTEGALHF
TRBJ2-1,-,TRBV10-3,many,TGTGCCATCAGTGGGGCCGGGACTGTTGGCGAGCAGTTCTTC,CAISGAGTVGEQFF
TRBJ2-7,TRBD1,TRBV5-1,few,TGCGCCAGCAGCGAATCTCCGGGACAGACCTACGAGCAGTACTTC,CASSESPGQTYEQYF
TRBJ2-6,TRBD2,TRBV6-2/TRBV6-3,-,TGTGCCAGCAGCCTACTGGGGGGGAGAGGGGCCAACGTCCTGACTTTC,CASSLLGGRGANVLTF
TRBJ2-5,-,TRBV5-6,-,TGTGCCAGCAGCCGGGCGACGACAGAAGAGACCCAGTACTTC,CASSRATTEETQYF
TRBJ2-5,-,TRBV5-1,-,TGCGCCAGCAGCTTGTTAGTCCGGAGGCAGACCCAGTACTTC,CASSLLVRRQTQYF
TRBJ1-6,-,TRBV5-1,many,TGCGCCAGCAGCTTGGATACAGATTCACCCCTCCACTTT,CASSLDTDSPLHF
TRBJ2-2,TRBD2,TRBV7-2,-,TGTGCCAGCACCCCGCCGGGGGACTACGTAACCGGGGAGCTGTTTTTT,CASTPPGDYVTGELFF
TRBJ1-5,-,TRBV28,many,TGTGCCAGCAGGGCACCTAGCAATCAGCCCCAGCATTTT,CASRAPSNQPQHF
TRBJ2-4,TRBD2,TRBV7-2,-,TGTGCCAGCAGCTTCCTAGCGGGGGGCACGACCAAAAACATTCAGTACTTC,CASSFLAGGTTKNIQYF
TRBJ1-1,-,TRBV20-1,-,TGCAGTGCTTCCTCTAGGTGGCCCGATCTCGAAGCTTTCTTT,CSASSRWPDLEAFF
TRBJ1-2,-,TRBV20-1,few,TGCAGTGGGAGTGAGGGGAACTATGGCTACACCTTC,CSGSEGNYGYTF
TRBJ2-3,-,TRBV11-2,many,TGTGCCAGCAGCCCGGACGGGGGTCGGCATACGCAGTATTTT,CASSPDGGRHTQYF
TRBJ1-1,-,TRBV29-1,-,TGCAGCGTTGAAGATCCGGGAGGGGGGGGGACTGAAGCTTTCTTT,CSVEDPGGGGTEAFF
TRBJ2-7,-,TRBV12-3/TRBV12-4,many,TGTGCCAGCAGCCACGGACGGATCTACGAGCAGTACTTC,CASSHGRIYEQYF
TRBJ2-1,-,TRBV4-3,few,TGCGCCAGCAGCCAAGGTATCCCCAACAATGAGCAGTTCTTC,CASSQGIPNNEQFF
TRBJ2-1,-,TRBV12-3/TRBV12-4,few,TGTGCCAGCAGTTTCCTGCGACGAAGGGCCAATGAGCAGTTCTTC,CASSFLRRRANEQFF
TRBJ2-1,TRBD1,TRBV7-9,-,TGTGCCAGCAGCATGACAGGGGGCAAGAGGTACAATGAGCAGTTCTTC,CASSMTGGKRYNEQFF
TRBJ1-1,-,TRBV5-1,-,TGCGCCAGCAGCTTGGCCCAGGGATTGACTGAAGCTTTCTTT,CASSLAQGLTEAFF
TRBJ1-1,-,TRBV7-9,-,TGTGCCAGCAGCCCAGAGGACACTGAAGCTTTCTTT,CASSPEDTEAFF
TRBJ1-5,TRBD1,TRBV6-5,-,TGTGCCAGCAGTTCCAGGGGGCATCAGCCCCAGCATTTT,CASSSRGHQPQHF
TRBJ1-5,-,TRBV11-2,-,TGTGCCAGCAGCACAGGGTTCGGTCAGCCCCAGCATTTT,CASSTGFGQPQHF
TRBJ1-1,-,TRBV5-1,-,TGCGCCAGCAGCTTGGGGCGTGCAACTCTGAACACTGAAGCTTTCTTT,CASSLGRATLNTEAFF
TRBJ2-1,TRBD2,TRBV12-3/TRBV12-4,few,TGTGCCATAGCACCGACTAGCGGGGCCACCTACAATGAGCAGTTCTTC,CAIAPTSGATYNEQFF
TRBJ2-1,TRBD2,TRBV7-3,-,TGTGCCAGCAGCTTACCTAGCGGGGGGGCGAGGGGGTCCTACAATGAGCAGTTCTTC,CASSLPSGGARGSYNEQFF
TRBJ2-7,-,TRBV20-1,many,TGCAGTGCCATCCCCTTCGGGGTTGACGAGCAGTACTTC,CSAIPFGVDEQYF
TRBJ2-1,TRBD1,TRBV5-1,many,TGCGCCAGCAGCCTAGGGACAGGGGATGAGCAGTTCTTC,CASSLGTGDEQFF
TRBJ1-4,-,TRBV14,-,TGTGCCAGCAGGCAAGGGGGGCATCCTGGGGGAAAACTGTTTTTT,CASRQGGHPGGKLFF
TRBJ2-3,-,TRBV15,few,TGTGCCACCAGCAGAGATGTCGGGCCTTCGGATACGCAGTATTTT,CATSRDVGPSDTQYF
TRBJ2-5,-,TRBV7-7,many,TGTGCCAGCAGCTTAGGCCCCGTTGGAGAGACCCAGTACTTC,CASSLGPVGETQYF
TRBJ1-4,-,TRBV12-3/TRBV12-4,few,TGTGCCAGCAGTCTACAGGGCAGCGTTGAAAAACTGTTTTTT,CASSLQGSVEKLFF
TRBJ2-7,-,TRBV14,many,TGTGCCAGCAGCCTTACGGACAGTCGATTCGAATCCTACGAGCAGTACTTC,CASSLTDSRFESYEQYF
TRBJ2-3,-,TRBV11-2,-,TGTGCCAGCAGCTTAGAATCGTATGCCACAGATACGCAGTATTTT,CASSLESYATDTQYF
TRBJ1-2,-,TRBV12-3/TRBV12-4,few,TGTGCCAGCAGTTTGGGGGGAATAGTCTATGGCTACACCTTC,CASSLGGIVYGYTF
TRBJ1-1,-,TRBV7-2,few,TGTGCCAGCAGCCCCGACGGGATCCAGGGGAGGACTGAAGCTTTCTTT,CASSPDGIQGRTEAFF
TRBJ2-1,TRBD2,TRBV4-2,-,TGTGCCAGCAGCCCGGGGACTAGCGGGGGGCTAAACTACAATGAGCAGTTCTTC,CASSPGTSGGLNYNEQFF
TRBJ2-7,-,TRBV10-3,many,TGTGCCATCAGTGTAGGGGGTAGCTCCTACGAGCAGTACTTC,CAISVGGSSYEQYF
TRBJ1-2,-,TRBV4-3,-,TGCGCCAGCAGCCAAGGGGGATACTACTATGGCTACACCTTC,CASSQGGYYYGYTF
TRBJ1-1,-,TRBV25-1,-,TGTGCCAGCAGTGAATTGAGGGGGTCGCTCACTGAAGCTTTCTTT,CASSELRGSLTEAFF
TRBJ1-1,-,TRBV29-1,few,TGCAGCGTTACGAAGGGTGGGGTAACTGAAGCTTTCTTT,CSVTKGGVTEAFF
TRBJ1-3,-,TRBV12-3/TRBV12-4,few,TGTGCCAGCAACCCCGGGGACTCTGGAAACACCATATATTTT,CASNPGDSGNTIYF
TRBJ2-2,-,TRBV12-3/TRBV12-4,-,TGTGCCAGCAGTTTGGGGGCGTGGGAGCTGTTTTTT,CASSLGAWELFF
TRBJ1-5,-,TRBV21-1,few,TGTGCCAGCAGCACACCCCCTGGGGACAGATCCAATCAGCCCCAGCATTTT,CASSTPPGDRSNQPQHF
TRBJ2-3,TRBD2,TRBV7-3,few,TGTGCCAGCAGCCCCGGGGTAGCGGGGGGCACAGATACGCAGTATTTT,CASSPGVAGGTDTQYF
TRBJ1-4,-,TRBV12-3/TRBV12-4,many,TGTGCCAGCAGCTCCTTGGGAGAGCCAAATGAAAAACTGTTTTTT,CASSSLGEPNEKLFF
TRBJ2-7,-,TRBV4-2,many,TGTGCCAGCAGCCAAGCTTTTGAGACAGAGAACTACGAGCAGTACTTC,CASSQAFETENYEQYF
TRBJ1-1,-,TRBV7-9,many,TGTGCCAGCAGCCGTGGGACCCCGAACACTGAAGCTTTCTTT,CASSRGTPNTEAFF